This T cell receptor (beta chain) was identified in a study of T-cell memory formation after mild COVID-19. The overall study: TCR clusters were mostly donor specific.

On this clonotype itself: Its matching antigen is unknown.

In TCRdb, the 5' RACE reads were re-called with MiXCR into one record per CDR3 protein. The table includes more than 300,000 distinct CDR3 sequences, roughly an eighth detected once. Germline assignment: CDR1 LGHNT and CDR2 FRNRAP. V gave up 0 bases and J gave up 8 bases, with 16 bases separating them. The CDR3 contains 16 residues. Study results and caveats: Chiefly within CM and EM were the contracting CD4+ clones; CD8+ ones were within EMRA.

The rearrangement links TRBV12-5 to TRBJ1-4; a weak D match, TRBD1 (6 bases). The clonotype comes from a man younger than 30 who had mild COVID-19 (a few samples of this study predate the infection). Cell type and time point are not known. Sequencing input: PBMCs or a T cell subset sorted from them (not recorded which). CDR3 protein: CASGLVRPQGMEKLFF. In nucleotides, the CDR3 is TGTGCTAGTGGTTTGGTACGCCCCCAGGGGATGGAAAAACTGTTTTTT. The full variable domain, with the rest looked up from reference TRBV12-5 and TRBJ1-4, is DARVTQTPRHKVTEMGQEVTMRCQPILGHNTVFWYRQTMMQGLELLAYFRNRAPLDDSGMPKDRFSAEMPDATLATLKIQPSEPRDSAVYFCASGLVRPQGMEKLFFGSGTQLSVL.